The present entry profiles one T cell receptor beta chain with its context. Measured with immunoSEQ multiplex PCR; TCRdb has only the in-frame clones, and not every one. This sample has 13,000 or so clones, with around 82% found just once. The data derive from a study of sequential checkpoint blockade in melanoma. Study-wide background: First-line arms were nivolumab then ipilimumab, or the reverse, randomized 1:1. Both treatment sequences were followed by maintenance nivolumab.

V was cut by 6 bases and J by 0 bases, with 6 bases left in between. Per the germline V gene, CDR1 is MNHEY and CDR2 is SVGAGI. This CDR3 contains 12 residues. The treatment: randomized to nivolumab then ipilimumab (arm A) or the reverse (arm B). None of the patients previously received DNA-damaging chemotherapy. Sorted cells were live CD3+CD8+, lacking CD19 and CD56, from PBMCs. The input for sequencing was CD8+ T cells sorted from blood (inferred from file names), taken from a patient given nivolumab and ipilimumab in sequence. The V gene is TRBV6-5, the J gene TRBJ2-7; D remains unclear. The clonotype comes from a human donor with melanoma. For the CDR3, the DNA is TGTGCCAGCAGCGACAACTCCTACGAGCAGTACTTC. Translating it yields CASSDNSYEQYF.